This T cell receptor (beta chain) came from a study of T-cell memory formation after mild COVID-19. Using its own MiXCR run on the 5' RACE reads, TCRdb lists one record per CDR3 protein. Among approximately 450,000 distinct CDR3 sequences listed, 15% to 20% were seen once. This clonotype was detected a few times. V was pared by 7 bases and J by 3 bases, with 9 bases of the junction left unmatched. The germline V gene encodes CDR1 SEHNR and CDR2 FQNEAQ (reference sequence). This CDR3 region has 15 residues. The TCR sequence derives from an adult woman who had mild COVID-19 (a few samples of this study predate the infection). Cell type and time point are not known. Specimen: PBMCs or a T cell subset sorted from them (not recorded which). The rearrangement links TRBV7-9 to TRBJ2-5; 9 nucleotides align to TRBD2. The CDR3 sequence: CASTYYSGGKETQYF. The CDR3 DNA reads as TGTGCCAGCACCTATTATAGCGGGGGAAAAGAGACCCAGTACTTC.